Sequencing of this T cell receptor beta chain was carried out in a study of cytomegalovirus exposure and HLA in healthy donors. Study as a whole: Out of about 180 million T cells, an earlier analysis found more than 95 million unique TCR beta sequences in total.

Primers included in the PCR were 60 Vbeta and 13 Jbeta primers. Profiling relied on immunoSEQ multiplex PCR, and the TCRdb table lists in-frame clones only, not all of them. The sample has some 110,000 clones, about 70% seen once. This clone was counted once. V lost 5 bases, J lost 7 bases, and 12 bases lay in between. The CDR3 totals 12 residues. CDR1 is SGHKS and CDR2 is YYEKEE in the germline V gene (reference sequence). Material: PBMCs. This TCR was recovered from a man aged 25-40 years in good health and CMV-seronegative. The chain employs TRBV5-5 and TRBJ1-1; maybe TRBD1 (5 bases). The CDR3 spells CASRSVGGEAFF. The CDR3 coding sequence is TGTGCCAGCAGATCCGTGGGGGGTGAAGCTTTCTTT.